This entry describes one T cell receptor beta chain. The antigen remains undetermined. Data came from immunoSEQ multiplex PCR; TCRdb stores just in-frame clones and leaves some out. This table has around 160,000 clones, 75% to 95% appearing once. The sample originates from a study of T cell responses to AZD1222 COVID-19 vaccine. Findings and caveats of the study: A reported finding is that nearly half of spike-specific TCRs target unmutated variant regions. White British ancestry dominated among donors, who included more females, and clonal diversity was possibly underestimated. Seropositivity was recorded at baseline in only a handful of AZD1222 recipients.

This TCR came from an adult in good health. The sequences come from peripheral blood, collected on day 0 of MenACWY control vaccination.

In DNA, the CDR3 is TGTGCCAGCAGCCTGGGCGCCCAGGGGATTCGAACAGATACGCAGTATTTT. Translation: CASSLGAQGIRTDTQYF. The V call is TRBV4-2, the J call TRBJ2-3; D might be TRBD1 (6 bases). Germline values: CDR1 LGHNA, CDR2 YNFKEQ. The CDR3 has 17 residues. V was pared by 4 bases and J by 3 bases, with 20 bases between.